Shown below are 17 T cell receptor beta chains from a single sample sequenced in a study of T-cell memory formation after mild COVID-19 (dated by TCRdb to the early 2020s). The library was built by means of 5' RACE. TCRdb names Illumina NovaSeq 6000 as the instrument used. TCRdb trimmed public reads at Q25 via fastp, called clones via MiXCR and kept in-frame beta chains. Identical CDR3 protein sequences are pooled into one entry, listed with their most common genes and DNA. The sample table contains hundreds of thousands of distinct CDR3 sequences; only one count was recorded for about a fifth of them. The top ten hold roughly 8.1% of the sample. Sequencing used PBMCs or a T cell subset sorted from them (not recorded which). The source is an adult woman who had mild COVID-19 (a few samples of this study predate the infection). The sample titles of this study are shuffled in the database, so cell type and time point are left out; the donor was told from shared clones.

The gene calls are TRBV6-5 and TRBJ1-1; D remains ambiguous. V was cut by 6 bases and J by 1 base, with 12 bases left in between. The CDR3 extends over 14 amino acids. Looked up from germline, CDR1 is MNHEY and CDR2 is SVGAGI. In DNA, the CDR3 is TGTGCCAGCAGGGAGGGCTCAGGGAACACTGAAGCTTTCTTT. Translation gives CASREGSGNTEAFF.

The chain joins TRBV7-3 to TRBJ2-6; no definite D call. V lost 1 base and J 3 bases, leaving 13 bases between the germline ends. The CDR3 loop spans 17 amino acids. Germline assignment: CDR1 SGHTA and CDR2 FQGTGA. In nucleotides, the CDR3 is TGTGCCAGCAGCTTAAGTAGGGTGCGAGGTGGGGCCAACGTCCTGACTTTC. It codes for CASSLSRVRGGANVLTF.

The chain joins TRBV2 to TRBJ1-5; 8 bases are shared with TRBD1. The J segment lost 4 bases and the V segment lost 6 bases, leaving 2 bases of the junction unmatched. CDR1 is SNHLY, CDR2 FYNNEI, per germline. The CDR3 runs 13 residues. The CDR3 bases are TGTGCCAGCAGCAGGGGGCAAAATCAGCCCCAGCATTTT. It encodes CASSRGQNQPQHF.

The chain employs TRBV20-1 and TRBJ1-5; tentative D call: TRBD1 (6 bases). CDR3 length: 16 residues. Germline lookup yields CDR1 DFQATT and CDR2 SNEGSKA (reference sequence). V lost 3 bases and J lost 6, with 21 bases in between. As DNA, the CDR3 is TGCAGTGCTAGCAACATCGGGGGGGCACAAGGTCAGCCCCAGCATTTT. Translating gives CSASNIGGAQGQPQHF.

The table lists this clonotype with a few counts. The chain links TRBV9 to TRBJ1-2; D is ambiguous. Trimming took off 3 bases at V and 3 bases at J, with 9 bases between the two ends. The CDR3 extends over 13 amino acids. Germline CDR1 is SGDLS and CDR2 is YYNGEE. The CDR3 loop is CASSETGDYGYTF. The CDR3 region has the DNA TGTGCCAGCAGCGAAACCGGGGACTATGGCTACACCTTC.

There are many counts of this clonotype. The chain links TRBV24-1 to TRBJ2-1; D perhaps matches TRBD1 (6 bases). Germline values: CDR1 KGHDR, CDR2 SFDVKD. Trimming took off 3 bases at V and 7 bases at J, with 12 bases between the two ends. The CDR3 loop spans 14 amino acids. The CDR3 nucleotides read TGTGCCACCAGTGATGTGACAGGCTTAAATGAGCAGTTCTTC. This translates into CATSDVTGLNEQFF.

This clonotype was detected only a few times. The chain is built from TRBV7-3 and TRBJ2-1; D might be TRBD2 (6 bases). The CDR3 contains 18 residues. Germline lookup yields CDR1 SGHTA and CDR2 FQGTGA. With 2 bases removed from V and 1 base from J, the gap between germline ends came to 18 bases. The CDR3 sequence: CASSLGWEAPGSYNEQFF. CDR3 sequence (DNA): TGTGCCAGCAGCTTAGGGTGGGAGGCCCCGGGGTCCTACAATGAGCAGTTCTTC.

The chain uses TRBV5-1 and TRBJ2-3; the D is unclear. The CDR3 contains 13 residues. Germline assignment: CDR1 SGHRS and CDR2 YFSETQ. V gave up 5 bases and J gave up 2 bases, with 9 bases separating them. The CDR3 is CASRVGNTDTQYF. The DNA of the CDR3 is TGCGCCAGCAGAGTAGGGAACACAGATACGCAGTATTTT. The full variable domain, with the rest looked up from reference TRBV5-1 and TRBJ2-3, is KAGVTQTPRYLIKTRGQQVTLSCSPISGHRSVSWYQQTPGQGLQFLFEYFSETQRNKGNFPGRFSGRQFSNSRSEMNVSTLELGDSALYLCASRVGNTDTQYFGPGTRLTVL.

This clonotype was counted only a few times. The chain is built from TRBV5-1 and TRBJ2-1; 8 bases agree with TRBD2. Trimming took 2 bases from V and 7 from J; bases not matched to a gene: 11. There are 16 residues in the CDR3. CDR1 and CDR2 (germline): SGHRS, YFSETQ. The CDR3 is CASSFRSGGTRNEQFF. CDR3 coding DNA: TGCGCCAGCAGCTTTCGGAGCGGGGGAACGAGAAATGAGCAGTTCTTC. Combining the CDR3 with reference TRBV5-1 and TRBJ2-1 gives the whole variable domain KAGVTQTPRYLIKTRGQQVTLSCSPISGHRSVSWYQQTPGQGLQFLFEYFSETQRNKGNFPGRFSGRQFSNSRSEMNVSTLELGDSALYLCASSFRSGGTRNEQFFGPGTRLTVL.

CDR3 protein: CASSRTGRRETQYF. CDR3 sequence (DNA): TGTGCCAGCAGCAGGACAGGGCGAAGGGAGACCCAGTACTTC. The rearrangement uses TRBV27 and TRBJ2-5; 8 bases are shared with TRBD1. J lost 5 bases, V lost 6 bases, and 8 bases had no gene match. The CDR3 is made up of 14 amino acids. Per the germline V gene, CDR1 is MNHEY and CDR2 is SMNVEV (reference sequence).

This clonotype showed up many times. Here the CDR3 reads CASRLARFERESSYEQYF. The CDR3 DNA reads as TGTGCAAGTCGCTTAGCGCGGTTCGAGCGGGAAAGCTCCTACGAGCAGTACTTC. The chain carries TRBV12-2 and TRBJ2-7; the D call in the table, TRBD2, was not verified against the DNA. TRBV12-2 is a listed pseudogene. The CDR3 covers 18 residues.

This clonotype was recorded a few times. The chain uses TRBV2 and TRBJ2-7; a possible D gene is TRBD2 (6 bases). CDR1 is SNHLY and CDR2 is FYNNEI in the germline V gene. Trimming removed 5 bases from V and 3 bases from J, with 8 bases in between. The CDR3 spans 12 residues. The CDR3 is CASSTGVYEQYF. The CDR3 nucleotides read TGTGCCAGCAGTACGGGGGTCTACGAGCAGTACTTC.

This clonotype was seen more than once but under ten times. The chain is built from TRBV12-3 or TRBV12-4 and TRBJ1-3; D may be TRBD1 (6 bases). The CDR3 spans 17 residues. With 6 bases removed from V and 8 bases from J, the gap between germline ends came to 26 bases. The CDR3 spells CASRETGHGSPRHTIYF. The CDR3 DNA sequence: TGTGCCAGCAGGGAGACGGGACACGGGAGTCCCCGGCACACCATATATTTT.

CDR3 sequence reads: CATGRQINQPQHF. The CDR3 region has the DNA TGCGCCACCGGGCGACAGATCAATCAGCCCCAGCATTTT. J is TRBJ1-5 and V is TRBV10-2; D may be TRBD1 (5 bases). Germline V gives CDR1 WSHSY, CDR2 SAAADI. The length of the CDR3 is 13 residues. The V end was cut by 10 bases, the J end by 3 bases, with 13 bases between.

This clonotype was found a few times. The chain links TRBV19 to TRBJ2-7; unclear D gene. V was pared by 5 bases and J by 3 bases, with 17 bases between. Germline assignment: CDR1 LNHDA and CDR2 SQIVND (reference sequence). The CDR3 runs 15 residues. This chain's CDR3 is CASSPWAMGNYEQYF. CDR3 in DNA: TGTGCCAGTAGTCCTTGGGCCATGGGAAACTACGAGCAGTACTTC.

This chain links TRBV15 with TRBJ2-5, with 11 positions matching TRBD2. The length of the CDR3 is 17 residues. The J segment lost 0 bases and the V segment lost 6 bases, leaving 9 bases of the junction unmatched. From germline, CDR1 is LNHNV and CDR2 YYDKDF (reference sequence). Here the CDR3 reads CATSDARTSGYQETQYF. The CDR3 bases are TGTGCCACCAGTGACGCCAGGACTAGCGGGTACCAAGAGACCCAGTACTTC.

This clonotype was seen only a few times. The chain couples TRBV6-5 to TRBJ2-7; TRBD2 aligns across 8 bases. The CDR3 has 17 amino acids. Germline V CDR1 and CDR2: MNHEY, SVGAGI. Trimming removed 0 bases from V and 0 bases from J; junction bases left unmatched: 7. CDR3 sequence reads: CASSYSSGSDFSYEQYF. The CDR3 nucleotides read TGTGCCAGCAGTTACTCAAGCGGGAGTGACTTCTCCTACGAGCAGTACTTC.